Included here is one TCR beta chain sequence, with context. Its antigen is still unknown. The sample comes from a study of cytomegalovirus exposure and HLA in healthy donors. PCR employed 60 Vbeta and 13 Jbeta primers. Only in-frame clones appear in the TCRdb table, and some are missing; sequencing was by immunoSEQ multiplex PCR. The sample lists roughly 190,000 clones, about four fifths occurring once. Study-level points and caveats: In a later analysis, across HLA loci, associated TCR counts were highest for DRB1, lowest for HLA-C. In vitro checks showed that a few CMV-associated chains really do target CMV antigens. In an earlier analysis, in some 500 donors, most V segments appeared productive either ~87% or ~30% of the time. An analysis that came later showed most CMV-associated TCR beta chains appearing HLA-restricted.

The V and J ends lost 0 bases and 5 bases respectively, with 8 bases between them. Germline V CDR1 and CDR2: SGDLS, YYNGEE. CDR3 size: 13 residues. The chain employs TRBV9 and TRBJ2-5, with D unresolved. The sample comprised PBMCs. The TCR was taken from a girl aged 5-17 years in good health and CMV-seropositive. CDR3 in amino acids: CASSVAVEETQYF. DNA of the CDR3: TGTGCCAGCAGCGTAGCGGTAGAGGAGACCCAGTACTTC. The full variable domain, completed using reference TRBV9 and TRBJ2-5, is DSGVTQTPKHLITATGQRVTLRCSPRSGDLSVYWYQQSLDQGLQFLIQYYNGEERAKGNILERFSAQQFPDLHSELNLSSLELGDSALYFCASSVAVEETQYFGPGTRLLVL.